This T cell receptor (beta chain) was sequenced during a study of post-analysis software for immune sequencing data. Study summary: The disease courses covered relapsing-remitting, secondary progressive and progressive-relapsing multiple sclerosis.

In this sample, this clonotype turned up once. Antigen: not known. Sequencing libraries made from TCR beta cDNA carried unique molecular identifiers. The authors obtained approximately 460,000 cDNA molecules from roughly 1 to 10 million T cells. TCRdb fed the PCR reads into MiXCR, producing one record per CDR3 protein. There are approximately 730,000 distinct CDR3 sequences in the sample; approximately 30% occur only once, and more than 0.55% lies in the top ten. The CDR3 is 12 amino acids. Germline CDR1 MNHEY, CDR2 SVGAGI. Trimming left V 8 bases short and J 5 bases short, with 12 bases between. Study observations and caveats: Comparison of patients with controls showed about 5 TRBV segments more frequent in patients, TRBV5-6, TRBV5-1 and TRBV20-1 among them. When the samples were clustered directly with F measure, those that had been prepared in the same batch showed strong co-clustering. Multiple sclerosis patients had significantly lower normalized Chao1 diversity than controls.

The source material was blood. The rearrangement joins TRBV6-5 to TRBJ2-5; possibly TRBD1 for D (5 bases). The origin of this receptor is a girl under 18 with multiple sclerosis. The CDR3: CASGRGRETQYF. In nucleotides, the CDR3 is TGTGCCAGCGGAAGGGGAAGGGAGACCCAGTACTTC.